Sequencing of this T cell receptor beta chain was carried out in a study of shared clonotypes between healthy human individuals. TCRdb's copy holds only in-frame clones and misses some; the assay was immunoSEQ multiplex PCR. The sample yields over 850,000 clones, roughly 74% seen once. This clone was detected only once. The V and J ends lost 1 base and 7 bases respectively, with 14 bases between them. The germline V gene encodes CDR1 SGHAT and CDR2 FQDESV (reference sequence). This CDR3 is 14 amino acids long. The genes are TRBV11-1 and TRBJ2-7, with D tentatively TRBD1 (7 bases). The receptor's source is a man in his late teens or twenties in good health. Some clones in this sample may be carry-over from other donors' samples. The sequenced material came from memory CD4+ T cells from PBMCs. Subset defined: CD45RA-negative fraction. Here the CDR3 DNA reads TGTGCCAGCAGCTTAGTCAGGGGGGCCAAGGAGCAGTACTTC. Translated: CASSLVRGAKEQYF.